These T cell receptor beta chains were read from a single sample in a study of vaccination effects on CD4 cells after COVID-19. Their antigens are not known. Sequenced by immunoSEQ multiplex PCR; TCRdb stores in-frame clones only, minus some. The sample lists tens of thousands of clones, approximately 70% occurring once. Source: CD4+ T cells from PBMCs cultured with HCoV-OC43 spike peptides, taken before COVID-19 vaccination. The receptors come from a human donor who received a COVID-19 vaccine. Each CDR3 is given with its conserved first and last residue. A D gene is named only where the DNA matches it firmly. Clone sizes are given selectively: once, few, many, or a class where the clone is expanded.

D gene,J gene,V gene,clone size,CDR3 DNA,CDR3 protein
TRBD1,TRBJ2-1,TRBV4-3,NA,TGCGCCAGCAGCCAAGGGAATGGACTGGACAGGAGGCAATTCTTC,CASSQGNGLDRRQFF
NA,TRBJ2-1,TRBV9,NA,TGTGCCAGCAGCGCGCGGGACCGGACGGGGTACAATGAGCAGTTCTTC,CASSARDRTGYNEQFF
NA,TRBJ1-4,TRBV3-1/TRBV3-2,once,TGTGCCAGCAGCCAACAGGGTTTCGGTGAAAAACTGTTTTTT,CASSQQGFGEKLFF
NA,TRBJ1-2,TRBV28,once,TGTGCCAGCAGCCCGCCTCCGGTTAACTATGGCTACACCTTC,CASSPPPVNYGYTF
NA,TRBJ2-6,TRBV6-6,NA,TGTGCCAGCAGTTACCCCCAAAGCTCTGGGGCCAACGTCCTGACTTTC,CASSYPQSSGANVLTF
TRBD2,TRBJ2-5,TRBV6-5,NA,TGTGCCAGCAGTTACTTGACGGGGGGGCGGGAGACCCAGTACTTC,CASSYLTGGRETQYF
TRBD1,TRBJ1-1,TRBV7-8,NA,TGTGCCAGCAGCAAAAGGACAGGGGGAAACACTGAAGCTTTCTTT,CASSKRTGGNTEAFF
NA,TRBJ2-5,TRBV2,few,NA,CASILGGQQETQYF
NA,TRBJ1-5,TRBV24-1,few,TGTGCCACCAGTGATTCTCGGGAATTCGGGCCCCAGCATTTT,CATSDSREFGPQHF
NA,TRBJ1-2,TRBV5-4,NA,TGTGCCAGCAGCAACGACAGACACTATGGCTACACCTTC,CASSNDRHYGYTF
NA,TRBJ2-2,TRBV5-4,NA,TGTGCCAGCAGCACCCCCGGGGCGGGTAGCGGGGAGCTGTTTTTT,CASSTPGAGSGELFF
NA,TRBJ2-5,TRBV29-1,NA,TGCAGCGTTGAATATAACGGCCAAGAGACCCAGTACTTC,CSVEYNGQETQYF
TRBD2,TRBJ2-3,TRBV28,NA,TGTGCCAGCAGTTTCCCACTAGCGGGGGCAGGAGATACGCAGTATTTT,CASSFPLAGAGDTQYF
TRBD2,TRBJ2-1,TRBV24-1,NA,TGTGCCACCAAACAAGCGGGGGGTATTAACAATGAGCAGTTCTTC,CATKQAGGINNEQFF
TRBD1,TRBJ1-1,TRBV18,NA,TGTGCCAGCTCACCCGGGACAGGGAGTGAAGCTTTCTTT,CASSPGTGSEAFF
TRBD1,TRBJ1-1,TRBV30,NA,TGTGCCTTCGGGACAGGGTTGAGGAACACTGAAGCTTTCTTT,CAFGTGLRNTEAFF
NA,TRBJ2-3,TRBV4-1,NA,TGCGCCAGCAGCCAAGATAAGGGGCGCAGCACAGATACGCAGTATTTT,CASSQDKGRSTDTQYF
NA,TRBJ1-5,TRBV20-1,NA,TGCAGTGCTAGTCTCGGGACGGTAAATCAGCCCCAGCATTTT,CSASLGTVNQPQHF
NA,TRBJ1-2,TRBV7-3,NA,TGTGCCAGCAGCTCATACTCGGACAGTAAAGTTACCTTC,CASSSYSDSKVTF
NA,TRBJ2-4,TRBV3-1/TRBV3-2,NA,TGTGCCAGCAGCCAAGACGGGCCCGGGAATGGTAACATTCAGTACTTC,CASSQDGPGNGNIQYF
NA,TRBJ2-1,TRBV7-8,NA,TGTGCCAGCAGCCCGGGGCGGGGGCTCTCCTACAATGAGCAGTTCTTC,CASSPGRGLSYNEQFF
NA,TRBJ1-1,TRBV3-1/TRBV3-2,NA,TGTGCCAGCAGCCTTGCCTTCCAGGACACTGAAGCTTTCTTT,CASSLAFQDTEAFF
NA,TRBJ2-4,TRBV13,NA,TGTGCCAGCAGCACCTTCCTCGGGGCCAAAAACATTCAGTACTTC,CASSTFLGAKNIQYF
NA,TRBJ2-2,TRBV5-1,NA,TGCGCCAGCAGCTTTATTCCCGGCAGGGCAGGAACCGGGGAGCTGTTTTTT,CASSFIPGRAGTGELFF
NA,TRBJ2-5,TRBV28,NA,TGTGCCAGCAGTTTACTCGGGGAGACCCAGTACTTC,CASSLLGETQYF
NA,TRBJ2-2,TRBV4-3,NA,TGCGCCAGCAGCCAGAACACGAACACCGGGGAGCTGTTTTTT,CASSQNTNTGELFF
NA,TRBJ1-2,TRBV5-3,NA,TGTGCCAGAAGCTTATTAAAACCCGGGGACATAGGCTACACCTTC,CARSLLKPGDIGYTF
NA,TRBJ1-3,TRBV5-1,NA,TGCGCCAGCAGCTTGTTCCCGGGGACCTCTGGAAACACCATATATTTT,CASSLFPGTSGNTIYF
NA,TRBJ2-2,TRBV5-1,few,TGCGCCAGCAGCCCTGGCCCGAACACCGGGGAGCTGTTTTTT,CASSPGPNTGELFF
TRBD1,TRBJ1-2,TRBV6-1,NA,TGTGCCAGCAGTGAAGGGGACAGGGACTATGGCTACACCTTC,CASSEGDRDYGYTF
TRBD1,TRBJ2-5,TRBV11-3,NA,TGTGCCAGCAGCTTACGAAGGACAGGGGGGACCCAGTACTTC,CASSLRRTGGTQYF
NA,TRBJ1-3,TRBV6-4,NA,TGTGCCAGCACCACTTCGGGGGGAGGCATATATTTT,CASTTSGGGIYF
NA,TRBJ1-1,TRBV5-1,many,TGCGCCAGCAGCTTGGCCGGGAACACTGAAGCTTTCTTT,CASSLAGNTEAFF
TRBD2,TRBJ2-5,TRBV5-5,NA,TGTGCCAGCAGCCCTACGTTGGGGGGGGACGGCGCCCAGTACTTC,CASSPTLGGDGAQYF
TRBD1,TRBJ1-1,TRBV5-5,NA,TGTGCCAGCAGCCCGGGACAGGGGGCGTTTGTTTCTGAAGCTTTCTTT,CASSPGQGAFVSEAFF
NA,TRBJ1-1,TRBV10-3,NA,TGTGCCATCAGTTCTGGACTGAACACTGAAGCTTTCTTT,CAISSGLNTEAFF
TRBD1,TRBJ1-5,TRBV19,few,TGTGCCAGTAGTACGACAGGGGCTACGTATCAGCCCCAGCATTTT,CASSTTGATYQPQHF
NA,TRBJ1-4,TRBV28,NA,TGTGCCAGCATTTCCCCTCAGGATGAAAAACTGTTTTTT,CASISPQDEKLFF
TRBD2,TRBJ2-1,TRBV6-2/TRBV6-3,few,TGTGCCAGCAGTACCCCCGGGACTAGCGGTCCCAATGAGCAGTTCTTC,CASSTPGTSGPNEQFF
TRBD1,TRBJ1-4,TRBV6-5,few,TGTGCCAGCGGACAGGGTAGGGGTAATAATGAAAAACTGTTTTTT,CASGQGRGNNEKLFF
NA,TRBJ1-2,TRBV2,few,TGTGCCAGCAGTGAAAACCCCGAATATGGCTACACCTTC,CASSENPEYGYTF
TRBD1,TRBJ1-4,TRBV30,NA,TGTGCTTCAACCCGGGACAGGGGAAATGAAAAACTGTTTTTT,CASTRDRGNEKLFF
NA,TRBJ2-2,TRBV5-1,few,TGCGCCAGCAGCGAGAGGTCCTACAACACCGGGGAGCTGTTTTTT,CASSERSYNTGELFF
NA,TRBJ2-2,TRBV10-3,few,TGTGCCATAAGAGAGACAGCGAACACCGGGGAGCTGTTTTTT,CAIRETANTGELFF